The sequence of this T cell receptor (beta chain) was determined in a study of OX40 agonist ivuxolimab in advanced cancers. Study overall: Those enrolled were approximately 83% male, with a mean age of approximately 60 years and ages from about 20 to 79.

Sequencing used immunoSEQ multiplex PCR; TCRdb keeps in-frame clones, though not all of them. The table has roughly 120,000 clones, roughly 92% seen once. Study-level results: Averaging showed that CD8+ T cells had more expanded clones than CD4+ did.

The V gene end was trimmed by 1 base and the J gene end by 3 bases; junction bases not matched to a gene: 5. The CDR3 extends over 16 amino acids. CDR1 is MGHRA, CDR2 YSYEKL, per germline. A word on this clone: Antigen specificity is unknown.

The J gene is TRBJ2-7, the V gene TRBV4-1, with 11 bases that match TRBD1. This receptor was obtained from an adult with an advanced solid tumor such as melanoma, head and neck, liver or kidney cancer. The input for sequencing was CD4+ or CD8+ T cells sorted from blood, taken in a trial of the OX40 agonist ivuxolimab. In DNA form, the CDR3 reads TGCGCCAGCAGCCAAGGGGACAGGGGGGCCCACTACGAGCAGTACTTC. This gives the protein CASSQGDRGAHYEQYF.